The TCR beta chain under discussion was sequenced for a study of blood T cell repertoires in COVID-19. Sequencing used immunoSEQ multiplex PCR; TCRdb keeps in-frame clones, though not all of them. The sample lists 190,000 or so clones; 65% to 90% were seen once. Two consecutive negative NP/OP PCR tests, clearance, or resolved symptoms defined Cohort 3 recovery. The sequence came from a man aged 35 to 55 who had recovered from COVID-19. The sequenced material came from PBMCs or T cells enriched from blood (not recorded which).

The CDR3 DNA is TGCGCCAGCAGCTTGCCCCAGGGGGCAGGGGGGGAGACCCAGTACTTC. It codes for CASSLPQGAGGETQYF. The V call is TRBV5-1, the J call TRBJ2-5, with 8 bases fitting TRBD1. Germline V gives CDR1 SGHRS, CDR2 YFSETQ. The ends lost 1 base at V and 5 bases at J; junction bases unmatched: 10. The CDR3 spans 16 residues. Drawing the rest from reference TRBV5-1 and TRBJ2-5, the complete variable domain is KAGVTQTPRYLIKTRGQQVTLSCSPISGHRSVSWYQQTPGQGLQFLFEYFSETQRNKGNFPGRFSGRQFSNSRSEMNVSTLELGDSALYLCASSLPQGAGGETQYFGPGTRLLVL.